What follows are 8 T cell receptor beta chains derived from one specimen sequenced in a study of blood T cell repertoires in COVID-19. Using immunoSEQ multiplex PCR, the repertoire was profiled, and TCRdb retains in-frame clones only, with some absent. Here the sample spans roughly 140,000 clones, about four fifths being singletons. Material for sequencing was peripheral blood. The receptors were sampled from a man between 65 and 85 years old who had recovered from COVID-19.

The chain couples TRBV7-9 to TRBJ2-2; TRBD2 might be the D (5 bases). The CDR3 extends over 12 amino acids. Trimming stripped 10 bases from V and 0 bases from J, with 6 bases between. Germline V gene lookup returns CDR1 SEHNR and CDR2 FQNEAQ (reference sequence). Written as DNA, the CDR3 is TGTGCCAACGGGGCGAACACCGGGGAGCTGTTTTTT. It encodes CANGANTGELFF.

The V gene is TRBV19, the J gene TRBJ1-2, with D unresolved. Germline V gene sequence: CDR1 LNHDA, CDR2 SQIVND (reference sequence). V gave up 4 bases and J gave up 3 bases, with 9 bases separating them. The CDR3 is made up of 13 amino acids. CDR3 residues: CASSKKGDYGYTF. The CDR3 coding sequence is TGTGCCAGTAGTAAGAAGGGAGACTATGGCTACACCTTC. Complete variable domain (other parts from reference TRBV19 and TRBJ1-2): DGGITQSPKYLFRKEGQNVTLSCEQNLNHDAMYWYRQDPGQGLRLIYYSQIVNDFQKGDIAEGYSVSREKKESFPLTVTSAQKNPTAFYLCASSKKGDYGYTFGSGTRLTVV.

The rearrangement joins TRBV29-1 to TRBJ2-3; D is perhaps TRBD1 (5 bases). The CDR3 extends over 15 amino acids. Looked up from germline, CDR1 is SQVTM and CDR2 is ANQGSEA. Trimming cost V 6 bases and J 3 bases, with 19 bases left between them. CDR3 nucleotide sequence: TGCAGCGTCCGACAGTCCGCCCACTGGACAGATACGCAGTATTTT. This gives the protein CSVRQSAHWTDTQYF.

Note on this clone: The same CDR3 is also encoded by other DNA sequences in this sample. This rearrangement joins TRBV9 to TRBJ2-3; D is uncertain. CDR1 and CDR2 from the germline V gene are SGDLS and YYNGEE. This CDR3 contains 13 residues. V was trimmed by 2 bases and J by 3 bases, leaving 7 bases between them. CDR3: CASSVLETDTQYF. In nucleotides, the CDR3 is TGTGCCAGCAGCGTGCTAGAAACAGATACGCAGTATTTT.

The rearrangement links TRBV12-5 to TRBJ2-7; 7 bases agree with TRBD1. The CDR3 runs to 14 residues. Germline V gene sequence: CDR1 LGHNT, CDR2 FRNRAP. Trimming at V came to 5 bases and at J to 4 bases, leaving 8 bases not matched to a gene. This CDR3 is CASGHGTATYEQYF. The CDR3 DNA is TGTGCTAGTGGTCACGGGACAGCGACATACGAGCAGTACTTC.

CDR3 sequence (DNA): TGTGCCACCAGCAGACTCCTATCTAGCGGGGCCTACGAGCAGTACTTC. Translation: CATSRLLSSGAYEQYF. The genes are TRBV15 and TRBJ2-7; 9 nucleotides line up with TRBD2. Germline assignment: CDR1 LNHNV and CDR2 YYDKDF (reference sequence). Trimming removed 2 bases from V and 2 bases from J; junction bases left unmatched: 7. The CDR3 has 16 residues.

A few counts support this clone. This CDR3 is also generated by other DNA sequences in the sample. This chain links TRBV7-8 with TRBJ2-5; TRBD2 is a possible D gene (5 bases). This CDR3 spans 12 amino acids. Germline V CDR1 and CDR2: SGHVS, FQNEAQ. V was pared by 5 bases and J by 4 bases, with 8 bases between. The chain's CDR3 is CASSPRGETQYF. CDR3 coding DNA: TGTGCCAGCAGCCCCCGGGGAGAGACCCAGTACTTC.

This chain uses TRBV9 with TRBJ1-2, with TRBD1 matching over 8 bases. The germline gives CDR1 SGDLS, CDR2 YYNGEE. Germline trimming cut 0 bases from V and 3 bases from J; bases unmatched to any gene: 1. The CDR3 is 14 amino acids. The CDR3 DNA sequence: TGTGCCAGCAGCGTAGCAGGGGGCGACTATGGCTACACCTTC. Amino acids: CASSVAGGDYGYTF. The whole variable domain, filled in from reference TRBV9 and TRBJ1-2, reads DSGVTQTPKHLITATGQRVTLRCSPRSGDLSVYWYQQSLDQGLQFLIQYYNGEERAKGNILERFSAQQFPDLHSELNLSSLELGDSALYFCASSVAGGDYGYTFGSGTRLTVV.